Below, 4 T cell receptor beta chains from the same sample are listed, as sequenced in a study of T cell repertoires in cytomegalovirus infection. TCRdb reanalysed the reads using MiXCR and keeps one entry per CDR3 protein. The table includes some 440,000 distinct CDR3 sequences, 25% to 40% detected once. Sequencing was performed on PBMCs. All receptors come from a human donor in good health (CMV status not recorded). Some clones in this sample may be carry-over from other donors' samples.

This clonotype was seen ten or more times. The chain recombines TRBV7-2 with TRBJ2-5, with D hard to call. V dropped 5 bases and J dropped 0 bases, with 7 bases sitting between them. Germline-derived CDR1 and CDR2 are SGHTA and FQGNSA. This CDR3 region has 13 residues. CDR3 coding DNA: TGTGCCAGCAGCCGCAGATACCAAGAGACCCAGTACTTC. Translated: CASSRRYQETQYF.

There are many counts of this clonotype. In DNA, the CDR3 is TGTGCCAGCAGTTACACCCCAGTGAGACAAATTGGCAATCAGCCCCAGCATTTT. This translates into CASSYTPVRQIGNQPQHF. The chain recombines TRBV6-2 or TRBV6-3 with TRBJ1-5; D remains ambiguous. This CDR3 is built from 18 residues. The V end was cut by 2 bases, the J end by 2 bases, with 19 bases between. The V gene's germline CDR1 is MNHEY and CDR2 SVGEGT.

This clonotype has a count of ten or more. The V and J genes are TRBV7-2 and TRBJ2-5; D not certain. The CDR3 spans 14 residues. With 6 bases removed from V and 4 bases from J, the gap between germline ends came to 15 bases. Germline V gives CDR1 SGHTA, CDR2 FQGNSA. CDR3 DNA sequence: TGTGCCAGCAGTCCTTCCGGCTTTCCAGAGACCCAGTACTTC. Its translation: CASSPSGFPETQYF.

This chain joins TRBV2 and TRBJ1-1; D might be TRBD1 (5 bases). The CDR3 has 13 residues. V was trimmed by 7 bases and J by 10 bases, leaving 19 bases between them. In germline, CDR1 is SNHLY, CDR2 FYNNEI. CDR3 protein: CASKLDTTSRAFF. DNA for the CDR3: TGTGCCAGCAAACTGGACACCACTTCGAGAGCTTTCTTT.